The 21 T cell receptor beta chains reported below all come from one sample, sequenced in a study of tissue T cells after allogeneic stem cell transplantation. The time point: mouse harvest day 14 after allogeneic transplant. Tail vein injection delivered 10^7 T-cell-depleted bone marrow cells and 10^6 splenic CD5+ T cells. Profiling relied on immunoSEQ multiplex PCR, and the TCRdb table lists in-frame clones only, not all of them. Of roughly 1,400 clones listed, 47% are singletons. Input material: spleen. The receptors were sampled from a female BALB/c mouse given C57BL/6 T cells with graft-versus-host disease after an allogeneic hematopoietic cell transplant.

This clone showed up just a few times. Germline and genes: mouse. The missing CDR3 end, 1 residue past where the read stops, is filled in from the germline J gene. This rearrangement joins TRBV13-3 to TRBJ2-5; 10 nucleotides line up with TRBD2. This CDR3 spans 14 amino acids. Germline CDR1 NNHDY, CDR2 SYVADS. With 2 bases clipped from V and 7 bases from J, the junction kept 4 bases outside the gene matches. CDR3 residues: CASSDWGGANTQYF. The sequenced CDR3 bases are TGTGCCAGCAGTGACTGGGGGGGCGCGAACACCCAGTAC.

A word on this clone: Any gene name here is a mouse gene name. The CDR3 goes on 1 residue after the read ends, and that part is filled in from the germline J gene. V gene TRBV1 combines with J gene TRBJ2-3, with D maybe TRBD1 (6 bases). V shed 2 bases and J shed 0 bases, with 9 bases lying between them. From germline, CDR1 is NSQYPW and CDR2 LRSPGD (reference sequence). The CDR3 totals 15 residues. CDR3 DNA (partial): TGCACCTGCAGTGCACAGGGGTCTAGTGCAGAAACGCTGTAT. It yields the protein CTCSAQGSSAETLY. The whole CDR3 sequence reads CTCSAQGSSAETLYF.

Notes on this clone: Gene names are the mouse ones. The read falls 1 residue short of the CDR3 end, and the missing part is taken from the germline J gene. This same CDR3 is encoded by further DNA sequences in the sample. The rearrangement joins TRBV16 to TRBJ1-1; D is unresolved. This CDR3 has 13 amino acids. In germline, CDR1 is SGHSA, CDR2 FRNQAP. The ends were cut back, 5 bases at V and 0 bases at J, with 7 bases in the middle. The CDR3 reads CASSLTANTEVFF. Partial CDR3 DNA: TGTGCAAGCAGCCTCACAGCAAACACAGAAGTCTTC.

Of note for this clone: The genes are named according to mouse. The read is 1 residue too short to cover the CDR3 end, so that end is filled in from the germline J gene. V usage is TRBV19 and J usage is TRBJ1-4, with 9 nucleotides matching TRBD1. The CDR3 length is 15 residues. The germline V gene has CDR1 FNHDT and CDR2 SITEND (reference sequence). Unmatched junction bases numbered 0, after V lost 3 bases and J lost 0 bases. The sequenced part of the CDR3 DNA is TGTGCCAGCAGTAGGGACAGGGTTTCCAACGAAAGATTATTT. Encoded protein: CASSRDRVSNERLF. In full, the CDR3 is CASSRDRVSNERLFF.

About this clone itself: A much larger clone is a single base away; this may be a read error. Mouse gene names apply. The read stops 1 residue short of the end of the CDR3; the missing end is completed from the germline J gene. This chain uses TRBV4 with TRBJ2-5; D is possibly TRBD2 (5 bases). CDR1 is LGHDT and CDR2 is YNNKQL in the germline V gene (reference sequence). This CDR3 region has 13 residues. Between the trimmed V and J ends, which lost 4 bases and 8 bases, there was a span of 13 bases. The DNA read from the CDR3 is TGTGCCAGCAGCTGGGCTGGGAGGGTCACCCAGTAC. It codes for CASSWAGRVTQY. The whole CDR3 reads CASSWAGRVTQYF.

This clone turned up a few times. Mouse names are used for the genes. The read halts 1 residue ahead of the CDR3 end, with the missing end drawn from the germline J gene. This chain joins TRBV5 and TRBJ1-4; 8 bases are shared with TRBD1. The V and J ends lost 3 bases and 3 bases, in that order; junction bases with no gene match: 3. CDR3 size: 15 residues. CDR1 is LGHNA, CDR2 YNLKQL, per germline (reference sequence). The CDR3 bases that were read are TGTGCCAGCAGCCAGACAGGGGAGGCCAACGAAAGATTATTT. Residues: CASSQTGEANERLF. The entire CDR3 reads CASSQTGEANERLFF.

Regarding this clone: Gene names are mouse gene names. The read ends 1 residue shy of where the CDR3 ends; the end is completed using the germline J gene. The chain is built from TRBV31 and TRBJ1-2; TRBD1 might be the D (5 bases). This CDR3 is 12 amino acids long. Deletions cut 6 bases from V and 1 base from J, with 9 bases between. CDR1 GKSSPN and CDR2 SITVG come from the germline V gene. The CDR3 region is CACRQKNSDYTF. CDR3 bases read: TGTGCCTGTAGACAGAAAAACTCCGACTACACC. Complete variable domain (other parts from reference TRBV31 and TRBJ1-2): AQTIHQWPVAEIKAVGSPLSLGCTIKGKSSPNLYWYWQATGGTLQQLFYSITVGQVESVVQLNLSASRPKDDQFILSTEKLLLSHSGFYLCACRQKNSDYTFGSGTRLLVI.

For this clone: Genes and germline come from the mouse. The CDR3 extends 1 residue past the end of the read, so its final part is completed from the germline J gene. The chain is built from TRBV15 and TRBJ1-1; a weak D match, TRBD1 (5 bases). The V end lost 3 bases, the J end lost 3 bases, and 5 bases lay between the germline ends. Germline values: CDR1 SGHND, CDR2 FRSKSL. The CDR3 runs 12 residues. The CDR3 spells CASSLGDTEVFF. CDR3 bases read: TGTGCCAGCAGTTTGGGGGACACAGAAGTCTTC.

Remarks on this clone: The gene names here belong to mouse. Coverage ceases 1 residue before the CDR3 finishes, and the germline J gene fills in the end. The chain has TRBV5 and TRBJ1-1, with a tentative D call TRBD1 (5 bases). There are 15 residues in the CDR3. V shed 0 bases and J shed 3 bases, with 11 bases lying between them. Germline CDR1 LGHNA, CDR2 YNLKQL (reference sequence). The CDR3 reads CASSQDRAGHTEVFF. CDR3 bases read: TGTGCCAGCAGCCAAGATAGGGCAGGGCACACAGAAGTCTTC.

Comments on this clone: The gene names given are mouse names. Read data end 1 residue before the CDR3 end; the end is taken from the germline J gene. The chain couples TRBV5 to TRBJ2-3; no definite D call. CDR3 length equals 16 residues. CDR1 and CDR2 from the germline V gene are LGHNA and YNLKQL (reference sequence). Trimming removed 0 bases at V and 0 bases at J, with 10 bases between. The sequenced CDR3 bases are TGTGCCAGCAGCCAAGATTGGGCAGGTAGTGCAGAAACGCTGTAT. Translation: CASSQDWAGSAETLY. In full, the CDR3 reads CASSQDWAGSAETLYF.

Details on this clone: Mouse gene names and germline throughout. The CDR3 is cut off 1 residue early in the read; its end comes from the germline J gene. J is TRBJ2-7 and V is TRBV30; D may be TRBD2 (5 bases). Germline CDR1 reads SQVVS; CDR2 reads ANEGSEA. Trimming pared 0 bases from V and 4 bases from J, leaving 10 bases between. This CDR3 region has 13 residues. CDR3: CSSRDRWEYEQYF. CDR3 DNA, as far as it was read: TGTAGTTCTAGAGATCGCTGGGAATATGAACAGTAC. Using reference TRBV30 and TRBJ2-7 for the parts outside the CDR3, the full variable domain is SVLLYQKPNRDICQSGTSLKIQCVADSQVVSMFWYQQFQEQSLMLMATANEGSEATYESGFTKDKFPISRPNLTFSTLTVNNARPGDSSIYFCSSRDRWEYEQYFGPGTRLTVL.

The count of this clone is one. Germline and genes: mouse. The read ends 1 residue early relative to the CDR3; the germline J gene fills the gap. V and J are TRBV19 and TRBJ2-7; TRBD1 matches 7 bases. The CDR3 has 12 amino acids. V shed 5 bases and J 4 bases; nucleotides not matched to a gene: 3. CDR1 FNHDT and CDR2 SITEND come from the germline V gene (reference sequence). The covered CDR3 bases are TGTGCCAGCAGCGGGACAGATTATGAACAGTAC. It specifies CASSGTDYEQY. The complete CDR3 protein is CASSGTDYEQYF.

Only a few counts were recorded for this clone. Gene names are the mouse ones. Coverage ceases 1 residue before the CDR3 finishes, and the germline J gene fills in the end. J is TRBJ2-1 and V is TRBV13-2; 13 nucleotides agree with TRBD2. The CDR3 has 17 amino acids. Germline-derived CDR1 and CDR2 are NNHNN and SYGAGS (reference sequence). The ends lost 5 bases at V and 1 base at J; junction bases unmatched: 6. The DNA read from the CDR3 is TGTGCCAGCGGGAGGGGGACTGGGGGGGTGAACTATGCTGAGCAGTTC. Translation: CASGRGTGGVNYAEQF. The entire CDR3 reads CASGRGTGGVNYAEQFF.

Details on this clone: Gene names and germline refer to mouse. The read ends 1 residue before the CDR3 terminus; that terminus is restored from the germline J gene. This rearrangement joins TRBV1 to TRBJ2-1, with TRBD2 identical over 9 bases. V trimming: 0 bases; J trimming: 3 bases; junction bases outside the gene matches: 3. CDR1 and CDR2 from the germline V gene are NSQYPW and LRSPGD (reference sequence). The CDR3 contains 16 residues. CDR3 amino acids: CTCSADLWGGYAEQFF. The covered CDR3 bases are TGCACCTGCAGTGCAGATCTCTGGGGGGGCTATGCTGAGCAGTTC.

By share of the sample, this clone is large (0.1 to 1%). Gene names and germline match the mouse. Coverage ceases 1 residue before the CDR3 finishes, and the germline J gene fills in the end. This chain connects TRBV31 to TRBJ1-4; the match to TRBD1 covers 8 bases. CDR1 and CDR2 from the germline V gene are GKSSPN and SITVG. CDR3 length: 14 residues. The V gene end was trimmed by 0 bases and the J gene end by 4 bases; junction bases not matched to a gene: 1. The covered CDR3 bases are TGTGCCTGGAGTCTAACAGGGGGCAACGAAAGATTATTT. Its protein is CAWSLTGGNERLF. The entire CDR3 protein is CAWSLTGGNERLFF.

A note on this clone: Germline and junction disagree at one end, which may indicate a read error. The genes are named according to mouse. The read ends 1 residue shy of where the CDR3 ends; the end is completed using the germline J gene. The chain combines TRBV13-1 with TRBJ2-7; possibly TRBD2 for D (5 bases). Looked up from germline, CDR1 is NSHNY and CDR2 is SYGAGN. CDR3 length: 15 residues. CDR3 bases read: TGTGCCAGCGGTGATGCACACTGGAGCTCCTATGAACAGTAC. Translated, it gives CASGDAHWSSYEQY. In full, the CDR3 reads CASGDAHWSSYEQYF.

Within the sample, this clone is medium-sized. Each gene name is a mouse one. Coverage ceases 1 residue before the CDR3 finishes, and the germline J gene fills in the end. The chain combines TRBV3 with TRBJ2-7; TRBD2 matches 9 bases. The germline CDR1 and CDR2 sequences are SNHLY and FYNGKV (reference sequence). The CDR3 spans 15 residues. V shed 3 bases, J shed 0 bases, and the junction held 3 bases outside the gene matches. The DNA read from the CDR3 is TGTGCCAGCAGCTTTACTGGGGGGAACTCCTATGAACAGTAC. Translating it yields CASSFTGGNSYEQY. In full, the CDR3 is CASSFTGGNSYEQYF.

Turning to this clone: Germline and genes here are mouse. CDR3: CASSQRVPETLYF. CDR3 DNA, as far as it was read: TGTGCCAGCAGCCAACGGGTCCCAGAAACGCTGTAT. The chain carries TRBV2 and TRBJ2-3; the D is unclear. The CDR3 end is not reached by the read, which stops 1 residue before it; the germline J gene fills it in. Germline V gene sequence: CDR1 LGHNA, CDR2 YSYQKL. The V end lost 2 bases, the J end lost 4 bases, and 7 bases lay between the germline ends. The CDR3 covers 13 residues.

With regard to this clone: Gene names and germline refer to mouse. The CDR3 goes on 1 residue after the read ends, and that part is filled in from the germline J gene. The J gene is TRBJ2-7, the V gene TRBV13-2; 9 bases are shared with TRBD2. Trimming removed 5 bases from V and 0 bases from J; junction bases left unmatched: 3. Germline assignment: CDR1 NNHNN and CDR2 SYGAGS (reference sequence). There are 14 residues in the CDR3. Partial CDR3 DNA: TGTGCCAGCGGGGACTGGGGACGCTCCTATGAACAGTAC. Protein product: CASGDWGRSYEQY. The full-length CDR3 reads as CASGDWGRSYEQYF.

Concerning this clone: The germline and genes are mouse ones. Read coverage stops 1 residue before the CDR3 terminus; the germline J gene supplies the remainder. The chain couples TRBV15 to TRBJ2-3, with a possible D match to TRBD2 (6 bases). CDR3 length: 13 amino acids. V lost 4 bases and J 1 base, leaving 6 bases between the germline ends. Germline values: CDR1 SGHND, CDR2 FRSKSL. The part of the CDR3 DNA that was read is TGTGCCAGCAGTTGGACTGGTGCAGAAACGCTGTAT. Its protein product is CASSWTGAETLY. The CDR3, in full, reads CASSWTGAETLYF.

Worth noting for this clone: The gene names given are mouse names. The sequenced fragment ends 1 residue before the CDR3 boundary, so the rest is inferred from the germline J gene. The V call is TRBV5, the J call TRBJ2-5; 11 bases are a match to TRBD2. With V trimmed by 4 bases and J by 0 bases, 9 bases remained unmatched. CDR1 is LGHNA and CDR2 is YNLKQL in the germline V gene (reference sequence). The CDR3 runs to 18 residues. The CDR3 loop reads CASSPRDWGHFNQDTQYF. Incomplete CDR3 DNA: TGTGCCAGCAGCCCCCGGGACTGGGGGCATTTTAACCAAGACACCCAGTAC.